The text below deals with one T cell receptor (beta chain). The antigen is not known. V lost 3 bases and J lost 13; bases outside the gene matches: 9. Germline V gives CDR1 MNHEY, CDR2 SMNVEV (reference sequence). The CDR3 consists of 13 residues. The record originates from a study of T-cell reconstitution after alpha-beta-depleted transplantation in children. General study points: One year after transplant, T-cell counts and diversity came mostly from newly produced T cells. Alpha-beta T cells about two months after transplant reportedly derived from several hundred expanded graft clones.

Construction of the TCRbeta library involved unique molecular identifiers. From the PCR reads, TCRdb called clonotypes with MiXCR, one entry per CDR3 protein. The sample lists under 850,000 distinct CDR3 sequences, 10% to 15% occurring once. The chain uses TRBV27 and TRBJ2-4; 7 nucleotides line up with TRBD1. The receptor's source is a girl aged 2-10 years with congenital amegakaryocytic thrombocytopenia, due to receive a stem cell transplant. This specimen consisted of PBMCs, obtained before TCRalphabeta/CD19-depleted stem cell transplant. DNA for the CDR3: TGTGCCAGCAGTTTGCTTCAGGGGGATCAACAGTACTTC. Amino acid sequence: CASSLLQGDQQYF.